The 27 T cell receptor beta chains below come from one sample, sequenced in a study of blood T cell repertoires in COVID-19. The assay was immunoSEQ multiplex PCR, and TCRdb's table has in-frame clones only and misses some. The data show 95,000 to 120,000 clones, 75% to 90% seen once. The sample comprised peripheral blood. The receptors were sampled from a middle-aged woman with acute or convalescent COVID-19.

This chain joins TRBV18 and TRBJ1-4; D call uncertain. The germline CDR1 and CDR2 sequences are KGHSH and LQKENI. Trimming left V 3 bases short and J 0 bases short, with 11 bases between. The CDR3 has 16 amino acids. In DNA, the CDR3 is TGTGCCAGCTCACCGCAGGCACCCTCAACTAATGAAAAACTGTTTTTT. Translation gives CASSPQAPSTNEKLFF.

This clone has a handful of counts. This CDR3 is also generated by other DNA sequences in the sample. The CDR3 DNA sequence: TGTGCCAGCAGCTTAGAAGTGACAGGGGGCTACGAGCAGTACTTC. It specifies CASSLEVTGGYEQYF. The chain has TRBV7-2 and TRBJ2-7, with 9 bases fitting TRBD1. This CDR3 region has 15 residues. Germline CDR1 is SGHTA and CDR2 is FQGNSA. J lost 3 bases, V lost 1 base, and 4 bases had no gene match.

The CDR3 DNA reads as TGCGCCAGCAGCCCCGAGGGGAGGCACGCTTTCTTT. This encodes CASSPEGRHAFF. The chain has TRBV5-1 and TRBJ1-1; possible D gene TRBD1, 5 bases. V lost 4 bases and J 11 bases, leaving 15 bases between the germline ends. The CDR3 loop spans 12 amino acids. CDR1 is SGHRS, CDR2 YFSETQ, per germline.

This chain connects TRBV5-1 to TRBJ2-2; D is possibly TRBD2 (5 bases). Germline lookup yields CDR1 SGHRS and CDR2 YFSETQ. Trimming took off 4 bases at V and 4 bases at J, with 11 bases between the two ends. This CDR3 is built from 14 residues. The CDR3 sequence is CASSGGPGTGELFF. DNA for the CDR3: TGCGCCAGCAGCGGAGGACCGGGCACCGGGGAGCTGTTTTTT.

The gene calls are TRBV11-2 and TRBJ2-5; D not resolved. CDR1 is SGHAT, CDR2 FQNNGV, per germline. V was clipped by 1 base and J by 1 base, with 7 bases between them. The CDR3 length is 14 residues. The CDR3 coding sequence is TGTGCCAGCAGCTTAGTCAGGTCCCAAGAGACCCAGTACTTC. Protein sequence: CASSLVRSQETQYF.

The genes are TRBV10-2 and TRBJ1-1; no clear D. This CDR3 contains 15 residues. CDR1 WSHSY and CDR2 SAAADI come from the germline V gene. Trimming took 6 bases from V and 5 from J, leaving 19 bases between them. Here the CDR3 reads CASSPALSGRTEAFF. DNA of the CDR3: TGCGCCAGCAGCCCCGCCCTGTCTGGGAGGACTGAAGCTTTCTTT.

The V gene is TRBV18, the J gene TRBJ1-4; D call uncertain. Germline V gives CDR1 KGHSH, CDR2 LQKENI. This CDR3 region has 13 residues. V lost 4 bases, J lost 4 bases, and 7 bases lay in between. The CDR3, as DNA: TGTGCCAGCTCACGACTTATTAATGAAAAACTGTTTTTT. This gives the protein CASSRLINEKLFF. Full variable domain (remainder filled in from reference TRBV18 and TRBJ1-4): NAGVMQNPRHLVRRRGQEARLRCSPMKGHSHVYWYRQLPEEGLKFMVYLQKENIIDESGMPKERFSAEFPKEGPSILRIQQVVRGDSAAYFCASSRLINEKLFFGSGTQLSVL.

This clone was seen just once. The J gene is TRBJ1-4, the V gene TRBV7-2; 8 bases line up with TRBD1. Losses at the gene ends were 5 bases for V and 8 bases for J; bases not matched to a gene: 4. Germline V gives CDR1 SGHTA, CDR2 FQGNSA. This CDR3 contains 13 residues. The CDR3 DNA is TGTGCCAGCAGCACCCGGACAGGGGAAAAACTGTTTTTT. Translated, it gives CASSTRTGEKLFF.

The rearrangement joins TRBV9 to TRBJ2-3; the match to TRBD1 covers 7 bases. Looked up from germline, CDR1 is SGDLS and CDR2 is YYNGEE. The trim removed 6 bases at V and 0 bases at J, leaving 10 bases unmatched. The CDR3 is 16 residues long. Written as DNA, the CDR3 is TGTGCCAGCAACCCACAGGGGACCTCTAGCACAGATACGCAGTATTTT. Translated, it gives CASNPQGTSSTDTQYF.

This rearrangement joins TRBV7-2 to TRBJ1-6, with 7 bases aligning to TRBD1. Germline CDR1 SGHTA, CDR2 FQGNSA. This CDR3 comprises 15 residues. Losses at the gene ends were 3 bases for V and 9 bases for J; bases not matched to a gene: 8. This CDR3 is CASSFVGTESSPLHF. The CDR3 DNA sequence: TGTGCCAGCAGCTTCGTTGGGACAGAGAGTTCACCCCTCCACTTT.

The chain has TRBV19 and TRBJ2-2; 8 bases match TRBD2. Trimming took 7 bases from V and 0 from J; bases not matched to a gene: 13. There are 18 residues in the CDR3. Germline CDR1 LNHDA, CDR2 SQIVND (reference sequence). The CDR3 DNA follows: TGTGCCAGTACGAGGCCCTTGGGGCGGGGGGCGAACACCGGGGAGCTGTTTTTT. Encoded protein: CASTRPLGRGANTGELFF.

J is TRBJ2-5 and V is TRBV11-2, with D tentatively TRBD2 (6 bases). The CDR3 runs 18 residues. Germline CDR1 SGHAT, CDR2 FQNNGV. The V end was cut by 5 bases, the J end by 2 bases, with 24 bases between. The CDR3 nucleotides read TGTGCCAGCAGCCACCTGGGAGGAGGGAGAAGAGGGCAAGAGACCCAGTACTTC. Protein product: CASSHLGGGRRGQETQYF.

This rearrangement joins TRBV4-3 to TRBJ1-1, with 9 bases matching TRBD1. The CDR3 length is 14 residues. CDR1 and CDR2 (germline): LGHNA, YSLEER. The V segment lost 4 bases and the J segment 1 base; nucleotides outside the gene matches: 1. CDR3 amino acids: CASSPGQGNTEAFF. In DNA form, the CDR3 reads TGCGCCAGCAGCCCGGGACAGGGGAACACTGAAGCTTTCTTT.

This clone was seen only a few times. The chain employs TRBV6-6 and TRBJ1-1; no reliable D call. Trimming shortened V by 9 bases and J by 0 bases, and 8 bases separated the two germline ends. The CDR3 has 12 residues. Germline-derived CDR1 and CDR2 are MNHNY and SVGAGI (reference sequence). The CDR3 is CASVRMNTEAFF. The DNA for the CDR3 is TGTGCCAGTGTGAGGATGAACACTGAAGCTTTCTTT.

V usage is TRBV12-5 and J usage is TRBJ2-3; 9 bases map to TRBD2. The trim removed 0 bases at V and 3 bases at J, leaving 4 bases unmatched. This CDR3 region has 16 residues. Germline V gives CDR1 LGHNT, CDR2 FRNRAP. The CDR3 loop reads CASGLVPGLATDTQYF. CDR3 bases: TGTGCTAGTGGTTTGGTACCGGGACTAGCTACAGATACGCAGTATTTT.

This chain uses TRBV20-1 with TRBJ2-5; the D gene is possibly TRBD2 (6 bases). Per germline, CDR1 DFQATT and CDR2 SNEGSKA (reference sequence). The CDR3 has 14 amino acids. V lost 3 bases, J lost 5 bases, and 16 bases lay in between. CDR3 in DNA: TGCAGTGCTAGTTTGCGGGCGGGACGGGAGACCCAGTACTTC. Translation gives CSASLRAGRETQYF.

The chain carries TRBV19 and TRBJ1-4; 8 nucleotides agree with TRBD1. The CDR3 is 16 amino acids. V was pared by 5 bases and J by 0 bases, with 5 bases of the junction left unmatched. Germline loops: CDR1 LNHDA, CDR2 SQIVND (reference sequence). Here the CDR3 reads CASSDRGKATNEKLFF. CDR3 in DNA: TGTGCCAGTAGTGACAGGGGAAAGGCAACTAATGAAAAACTGTTTTTT.

The chain combines TRBV7-2 with TRBJ1-1; 8 bases agree with TRBD1. Germline loops: CDR1 SGHTA, CDR2 FQGNSA. The CDR3 contains 16 residues. Trimming cost V 1 base and J 4 bases; bases outside gene matches: 8. The DNA of the CDR3 is TGTGCCAGCAGCTTAGTTTTGACAGGGGCGGTCACTGAAGCTTTCTTT. Translation: CASSLVLTGAVTEAFF.

The chain recombines TRBV6-5 with TRBJ1-4; D not resolved. The CDR3 consists of 12 residues. Trimming removed 5 bases at V and 7 bases at J, with 8 bases between. Germline V CDR1 and CDR2: MNHEY, SVGAGI. CDR3: CASSTPGEKLFF. The DNA for the CDR3 is TGTGCCAGCAGTACTCCTGGTGAAAAACTGTTTTTT.

The V gene is TRBV2, the J gene TRBJ2-3; 12 positions agree with TRBD2. This CDR3 spans 15 amino acids. J gave up 2 bases and V 6 bases, and 3 bases lay outside the gene matches. Per the germline V gene, CDR1 is SNHLY and CDR2 is FYNNEI. Here the CDR3 reads CASRRLAGVTDTQYF. In DNA form, the CDR3 reads TGTGCCAGCAGGCGACTAGCGGGGGTCACAGATACGCAGTATTTT.

The chain recombines TRBV7-6 with TRBJ1-1; D is uncertain. This CDR3 comprises 15 residues. Trimming pared 1 base from V and 2 bases from J, leaving 11 bases between. Germline V gene lookup returns CDR1 SGHVS and CDR2 FNYEAQ. For the CDR3, the DNA is TGTGCCAGCAGCTTAGGCCGGGTAGGCAACACTGAAGCTTTCTTT. Its protein is CASSLGRVGNTEAFF.

The V gene is TRBV18, the J gene TRBJ1-2; D might be TRBD1 (6 bases). Germline CDR1 is KGHSH and CDR2 is LQKENI. The CDR3 extends over 15 amino acids. V dropped 2 bases and J dropped 2 bases, with 12 bases sitting between them. CDR3 region: CASSPSPDRNYGYTF. For the CDR3, the DNA is TGTGCCAGCTCACCATCCCCCGACAGGAACTATGGCTACACCTTC.

This chain uses TRBV27 with TRBJ2-7, with D perhaps matching TRBD1 (6 bases). The germline gives CDR1 MNHEY, CDR2 SMNVEV (reference sequence). Trimming removed 2 bases from V and 2 bases from J, with 10 bases in between. CDR3 length equals 14 residues. CDR3 in DNA: TGTGCCAGCAGTTTAGGGTGGGGGCCCTACGAGCAGTACTTC. Protein: CASSLGWGPYEQYF.

V and J are TRBV6-5 and TRBJ1-4; 7 nucleotides align to TRBD1. Germline V gives CDR1 MNHEY, CDR2 SVGAGI. The CDR3 totals 14 residues. With 8 bases clipped from V and 4 bases from J, the junction kept 7 bases outside the gene matches. The CDR3 bases are TGTGCCAGCGGACAGGCCCCAGTTAATGAAAAACTGTTTTTT. It codes for CASGQAPVNEKLFF.

This chain links TRBV30 with TRBJ1-2; 7 bases match TRBD1. CDR3 length equals 13 residues. Trimming took 1 base from V and 8 from J; bases not matched to a gene: 7. CDR1 is GTSNPN, CDR2 SVGIG, per germline (reference sequence). CDR3 sequence (DNA): TGTGCCTGGAGTGATACAGGGGTGAGCGGCTACACCTTC. Translation: CAWSDTGVSGYTF.

The chain couples TRBV19 to TRBJ2-3; 8 positions match TRBD2. The CDR3 has 14 amino acids. Trimming cost V 5 bases and J 3 bases; bases outside gene matches: 4. CDR1 is LNHDA, CDR2 SQIVND, per germline (reference sequence). The CDR3, as DNA: TGTGCCAGTAGTGCTAGCGGGCTAACAGATACGCAGTATTTT. It encodes CASSASGLTDTQYF. Full variable domain (rest looked up from reference TRBV19 and TRBJ2-3): DGGITQSPKYLFRKEGQNVTLSCEQNLNHDAMYWYRQDPGQGLRLIYYSQIVNDFQKGDIAEGYSVSREKKESFPLTVTSAQKNPTAFYLCASSASGLTDTQYFGPGTRLTVL.

The genes are TRBV5-1 and TRBJ1-2, with 9 bases identical to TRBD1. Germline CDR1 and CDR2: SGHRS and YFSETQ. V dropped 6 bases and J dropped 1; count of bases not matched to a gene: 4. The CDR3 is 14 residues long. The CDR3: CASKPGQGNYGYTF. In DNA, the CDR3 is TGCGCCAGCAAGCCGGGACAGGGTAACTATGGCTACACCTTC. The variable domain in full, with the rest retrieved from reference TRBV5-1 and TRBJ1-2, is KAGVTQTPRYLIKTRGQQVTLSCSPISGHRSVSWYQQTPGQGLQFLFEYFSETQRNKGNFPGRFSGRQFSNSRSEMNVSTLELGDSALYLCASKPGQGNYGYTFGSGTRLTVV.